The clone carrying this T cell receptor beta chain is large. The record originates from a study of patients and donors after allogeneic stem cell transplantation. Each CDR3 protein is one row after TCRdb ran MiXCR on the RT-PCR reads. The table lists approximately 57,000 distinct CDR3 sequences, roughly 13% of them singletons. This CDR3 comprises 15 residues. V was trimmed by 5 bases and J by 4 bases, leaving 17 bases between them. Germline V gene lookup returns CDR1 SEHNR and CDR2 FQNEAQ (reference sequence). Sequencing was performed on blood, either unsorted or a sorted T cell fraction (not recorded which). This sequence was found in a human donor who was either an allogeneic HSCT recipient or a stem cell or donor lymphocyte infusion donor (not recorded which). It is not recorded whose cells these are; they may come from a transplant donor. The gene calls are TRBV7-9 and TRBJ2-5, with a tentative D call TRBD2 (7 bases). The CDR3 loop reads CASSLDGGLRETQYF. CDR3 in DNA: TGTGCCAGCAGCCTAGACGGGGGGCTTCGAGAGACCCAGTACTTC.